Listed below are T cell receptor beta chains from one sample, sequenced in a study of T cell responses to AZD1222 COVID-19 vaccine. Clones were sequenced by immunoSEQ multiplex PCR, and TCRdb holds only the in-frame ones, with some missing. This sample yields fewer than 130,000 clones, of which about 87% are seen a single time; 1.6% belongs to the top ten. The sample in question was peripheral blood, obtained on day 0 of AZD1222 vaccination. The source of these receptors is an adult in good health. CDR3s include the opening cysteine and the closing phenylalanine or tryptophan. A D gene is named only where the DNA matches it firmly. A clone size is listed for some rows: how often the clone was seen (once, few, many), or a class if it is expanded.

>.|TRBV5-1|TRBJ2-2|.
TGCGCCAGCAGACCTGAGGGCACCGGGGAGCTGTTTTTT
CASRPEGTGELFF
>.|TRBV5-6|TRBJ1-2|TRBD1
TGTGCCAGCAGCCCGGGACAGGAGAACTATGGCTACACCTTC
CASSPGQENYGYTF
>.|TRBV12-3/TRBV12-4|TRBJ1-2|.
TGTGCCAGCAGGCCCCAGGGGTGGGATGGCTACACCTTC
CASRPQGWDGYTF
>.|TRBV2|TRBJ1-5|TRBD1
TGTGCCAGCAGTACAGGGGCACCTCTTGCGCCCCAGCATTTT
CASSTGAPLAPQHF
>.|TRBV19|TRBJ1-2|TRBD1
TGTGCCAGTAGTACCAGACAGGGGTTCGGGCCCTATGGCTACACCTTC
CASSTRQGFGPYGYTF
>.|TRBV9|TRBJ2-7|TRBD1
TGTGCCAGCAGCGCCGAGTGGACAGGTTCCTACGAGCAGTACTTC
CASSAEWTGSYEQYF
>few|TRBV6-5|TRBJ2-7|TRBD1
TGTGCCAGCAAGAGAACAGGGGGCTCCTACGAGCAGTACTTC
CASKRTGGSYEQYF
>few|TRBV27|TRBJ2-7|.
TGTGCCAGCAGTTTATCAGGGGATCCGGGGGAGCAGTACTTC
CASSLSGDPGEQYF
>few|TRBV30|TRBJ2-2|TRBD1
TGTGCCTCCTCAACCCGGGACAGGGGTAGAACCGGGGAGCTGTTTTTT
CASSTRDRGRTGELFF
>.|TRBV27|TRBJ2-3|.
TGTGCCAGCAGTTTATTGGACCGTCCAGATACGCAGTATTTT
CASSLLDRPDTQYF
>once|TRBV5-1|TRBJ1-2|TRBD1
TGCGCCAGCAGCTTGGAAGGCCCAGGGGGTCGCTCATCTTATGGCTACACCTTC
CASSLEGPGGRSSYGYTF
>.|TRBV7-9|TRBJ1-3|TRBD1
TGTGCCAGCAGAGGTACAGGGGCCTCTGGAAACACCATATATTTT
CASRGTGASGNTIYF
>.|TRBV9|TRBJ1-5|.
TGTGCCAGCAGCGTAGAAGCAGGACCGGGCGGCAATCAGCCCCAGCATTTT
CASSVEAGPGGNQPQHF
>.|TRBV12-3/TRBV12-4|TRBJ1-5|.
TGTGCCAGCAGGCCCGGGAGCAATCAGCCCCAGCATTTT
CASRPGSNQPQHF
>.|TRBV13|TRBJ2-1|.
TGTGCCAGCAGCTATGACTCTTCCTCCTACAATGAGCAGTTCTTC
CASSYDSSSYNEQFF
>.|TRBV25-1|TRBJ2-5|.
TGTGCCAGTCTTCCGGAGGGTAGGACCCAGTACTTC
CASLPEGRTQYF
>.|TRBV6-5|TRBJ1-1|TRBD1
TGTGCCAGCAGTTACCGCAGGGGGACTGAAGCTTTCTTT
CASSYRRGTEAFF
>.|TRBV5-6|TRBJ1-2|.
TGTGCCAGCAGGGGAAGGACGGCTCCTTATGGCTACACCTTC
CASRGRTAPYGYTF
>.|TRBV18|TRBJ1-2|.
TGTGCCAGCTCAAGACAAGGGGGGGCTGGCTACACCTTC
CASSRQGGAGYTF
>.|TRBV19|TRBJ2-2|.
TGTGCCAGTAGGATAGAGGGCGGCATCGTCGGGGAGCTGTTTTTT
CASRIEGGIVGELFF
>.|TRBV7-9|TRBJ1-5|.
TGTGCCAGCAGCCCCCCGGGGAATCAGCCCCAGCATTTT
CASSPPGNQPQHF
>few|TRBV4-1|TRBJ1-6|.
TGCGCCAGCAGCCAAACAGGGAGTGGCTATAATTCACCCCTCCACTTT
CASSQTGSGYNSPLHF
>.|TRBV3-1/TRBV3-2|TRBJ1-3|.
TGTGCCAGCAGCCAGAAGGAGCCCAGGGCACGGAGAAACACCATATATTTT
CASSQKEPRARRNTIYF
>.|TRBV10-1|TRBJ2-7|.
TGCGCCAGCAGTGACAGCCCGGCCCTTTCCTACGAGCAGTACTTC
CASSDSPALSYEQYF
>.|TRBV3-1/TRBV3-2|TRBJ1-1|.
TGTGCCAGCAGCCAGACAGTTACTGAAGCTTTCTTT
CASSQTVTEAFF
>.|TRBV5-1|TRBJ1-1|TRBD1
TGCGCCAGCAGCTTGGGTGCGGGACAGAGACGGAGCACTGAAGCTTTCTTT
CASSLGAGQRRSTEAFF
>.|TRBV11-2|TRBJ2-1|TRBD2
TGTGCCAGCAGCCCCCGGGGGGACTCCTACAATGAGCAGTTCTTC
CASSPRGDSYNEQFF
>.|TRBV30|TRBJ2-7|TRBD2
TGTGCCTGGAGGGCGGGAGGTGTGGGGGAGCAGTACTTC
CAWRAGGVGEQYF
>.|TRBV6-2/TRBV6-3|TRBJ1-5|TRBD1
TGTGCCAGCAGTCCAGGGGGTTCGGGTCAGCCCCAGCATTTT
CASSPGGSGQPQHF
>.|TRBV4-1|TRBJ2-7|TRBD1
TGCGCCAGCAGCCACGTACAGGGGGCGCGGTACGAGCAGTACTTC
CASSHVQGARYEQYF
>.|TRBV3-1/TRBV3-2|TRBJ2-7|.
TGTGCCAGCAGCCAAGATGTTCGTCGGGGCTTCTCCTACGAGCAGTACTTC
CASSQDVRRGFSYEQYF
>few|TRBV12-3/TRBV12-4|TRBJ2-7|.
TGTGCCAGCAGTAACCTCTACGAGCAGTACTTC
CASSNLYEQYF
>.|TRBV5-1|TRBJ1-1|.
TGCGCCAGCAGCTTGGACAGGAACACTGAAGCTTTCTTT
CASSLDRNTEAFF
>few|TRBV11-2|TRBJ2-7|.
TGTGCCAGCAGGATTCCGGGCCTCAATCGCTACGAGCAGTACTTC
CASRIPGLNRYEQYF
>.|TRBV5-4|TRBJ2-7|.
TGTGCCAGCAGCTTGGCGGGGAACTCCTACGAGCAGTACTTC
CASSLAGNSYEQYF